The clone carrying this TCR beta chain was counted a single time. As yet, its antigen is unknown. Researchers reported that TCR beta cDNA libraries carried unique molecular identifiers. TCRdb itself ran the PCR reads through MiXCR, one entry per CDR3 protein. The table records 500,000 to 600,000 distinct CDR3 sequences, 40% to 50% of them present only once. This specimen belongs to a study of post-analysis software for immune sequencing data. The CDR3 consists of 14 residues. Germline assignment: CDR1 SGHRS and CDR2 YFSETQ. The V end lost 0 bases, the J end lost 4 bases, and 10 bases lay between the germline ends. Findings and caveats of the study: Roughly 5 TRBV segments were significantly more frequent in patients than in controls. TRBV5-6, TRBV5-1 and TRBV20-1 were among these segments.

The origin of this receptor is a girl aged 5 to 17 with multiple sclerosis. The rearrangement joins TRBV5-1 to TRBJ1-1; D call uncertain. Sequencing input: blood. The CDR3 DNA reads TGCGCCAGCAGCTTGGAGGGATGGGGCACTGAAGCTTTCTTT. The encoded protein is CASSLEGWGTEAFF.